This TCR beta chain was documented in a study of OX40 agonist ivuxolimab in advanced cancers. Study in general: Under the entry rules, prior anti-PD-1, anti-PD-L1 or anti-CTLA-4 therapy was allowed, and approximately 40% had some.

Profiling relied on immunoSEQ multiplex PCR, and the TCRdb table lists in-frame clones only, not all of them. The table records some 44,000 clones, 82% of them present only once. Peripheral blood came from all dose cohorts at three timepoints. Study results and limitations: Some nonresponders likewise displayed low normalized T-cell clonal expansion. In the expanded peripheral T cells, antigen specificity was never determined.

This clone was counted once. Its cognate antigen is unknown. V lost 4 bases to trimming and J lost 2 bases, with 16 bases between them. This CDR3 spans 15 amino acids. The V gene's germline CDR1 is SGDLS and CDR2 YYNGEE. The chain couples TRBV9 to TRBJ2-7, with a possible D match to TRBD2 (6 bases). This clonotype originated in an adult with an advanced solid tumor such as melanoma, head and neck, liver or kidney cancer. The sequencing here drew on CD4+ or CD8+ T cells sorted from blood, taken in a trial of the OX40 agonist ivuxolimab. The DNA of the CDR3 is TGTGCCAGCAGCTCCCTCCTGGAGGGGACCTACGAGCAGTACTTC. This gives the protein CASSSLLEGTYEQYF.